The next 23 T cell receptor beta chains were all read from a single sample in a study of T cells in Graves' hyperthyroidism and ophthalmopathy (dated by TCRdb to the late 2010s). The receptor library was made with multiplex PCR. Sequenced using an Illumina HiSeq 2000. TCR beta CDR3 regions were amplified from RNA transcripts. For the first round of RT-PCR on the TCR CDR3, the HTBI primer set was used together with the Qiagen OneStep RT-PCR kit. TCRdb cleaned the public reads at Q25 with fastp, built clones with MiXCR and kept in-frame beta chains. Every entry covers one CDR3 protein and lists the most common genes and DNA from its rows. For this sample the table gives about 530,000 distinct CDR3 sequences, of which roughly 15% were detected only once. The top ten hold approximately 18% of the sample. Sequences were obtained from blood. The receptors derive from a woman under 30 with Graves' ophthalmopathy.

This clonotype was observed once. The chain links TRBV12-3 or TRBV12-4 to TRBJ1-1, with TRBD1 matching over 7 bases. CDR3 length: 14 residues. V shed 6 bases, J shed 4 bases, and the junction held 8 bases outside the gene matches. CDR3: CASRIRDRGTEAFF. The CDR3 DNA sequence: TGTGCCAGCAGGATCCGGGACAGAGGCACTGAAGCTTTCTTT.

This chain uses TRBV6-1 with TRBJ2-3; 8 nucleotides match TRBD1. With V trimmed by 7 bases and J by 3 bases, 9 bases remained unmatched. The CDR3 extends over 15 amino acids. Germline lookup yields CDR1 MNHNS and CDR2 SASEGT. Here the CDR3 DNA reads TGTGCCAGCATTCGGGGCAGGGGGCAGACAGATACGCAGTATTTT. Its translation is CASIRGRGQTDTQYF.

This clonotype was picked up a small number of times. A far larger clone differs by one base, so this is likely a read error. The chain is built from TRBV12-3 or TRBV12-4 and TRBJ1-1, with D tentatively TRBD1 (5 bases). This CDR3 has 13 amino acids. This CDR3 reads CASSSQVNTEASF. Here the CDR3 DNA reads TGTGCCAGCAGTTCACAGGTGAACACTGAAGCTTCCTTT.

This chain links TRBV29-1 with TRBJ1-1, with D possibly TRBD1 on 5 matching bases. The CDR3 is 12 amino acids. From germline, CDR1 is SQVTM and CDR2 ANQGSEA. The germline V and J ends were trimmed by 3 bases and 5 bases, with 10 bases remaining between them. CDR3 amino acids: CSVDDRGTEAFF. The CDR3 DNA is TGCAGCGTTGACGACAGAGGGACTGAAGCTTTCTTT.

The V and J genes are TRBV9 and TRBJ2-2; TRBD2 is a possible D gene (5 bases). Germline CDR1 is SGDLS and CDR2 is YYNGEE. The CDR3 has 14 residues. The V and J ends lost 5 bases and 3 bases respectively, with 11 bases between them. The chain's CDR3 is CASRPAGDTGELFF. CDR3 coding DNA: TGTGCCAGCAGACCGGCGGGTGACACCGGGGAGCTGTTTTTT.

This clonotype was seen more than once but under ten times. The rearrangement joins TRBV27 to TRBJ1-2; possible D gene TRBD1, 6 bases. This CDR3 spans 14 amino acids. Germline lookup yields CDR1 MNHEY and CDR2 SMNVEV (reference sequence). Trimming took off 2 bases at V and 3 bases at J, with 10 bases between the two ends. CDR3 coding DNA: TGTGCCAGCAGTTTAGGGGCAGGGGACTATGGCTACACCTTC. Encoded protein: CASSLGAGDYGYTF.

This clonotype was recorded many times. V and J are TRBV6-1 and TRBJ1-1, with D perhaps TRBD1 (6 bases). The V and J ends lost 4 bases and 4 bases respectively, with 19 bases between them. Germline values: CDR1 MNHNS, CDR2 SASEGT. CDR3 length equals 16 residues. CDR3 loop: CASSAEAGHPSTEAFF. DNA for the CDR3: TGTGCCAGCAGTGCCGAAGCGGGACACCCGAGCACTGAAGCTTTCTTT.

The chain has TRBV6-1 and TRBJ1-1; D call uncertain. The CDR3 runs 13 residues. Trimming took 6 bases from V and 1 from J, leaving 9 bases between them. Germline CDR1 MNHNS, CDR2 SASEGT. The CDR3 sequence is CASRRAKNTEAFF. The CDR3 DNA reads TGTGCCAGCAGGCGGGCGAAGAACACTGAAGCTTTCTTT.

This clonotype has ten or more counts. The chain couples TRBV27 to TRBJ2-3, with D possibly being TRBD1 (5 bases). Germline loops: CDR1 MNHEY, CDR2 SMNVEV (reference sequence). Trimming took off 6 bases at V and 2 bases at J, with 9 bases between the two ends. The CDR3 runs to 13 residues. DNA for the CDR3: TGTGCCAGCAGAGCCAGGGTCACAGATACGCAGTATTTT. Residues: CASRARVTDTQYF.

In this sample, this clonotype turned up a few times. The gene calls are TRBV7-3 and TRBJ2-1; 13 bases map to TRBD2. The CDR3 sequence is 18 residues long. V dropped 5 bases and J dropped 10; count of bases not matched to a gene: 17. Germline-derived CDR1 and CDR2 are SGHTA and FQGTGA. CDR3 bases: TGTGCCAGCAGCCCCCTCGGGGGTGGACTAGCGGGAGAGGACGAGCAGTTCTTC. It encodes CASSPLGGGLAGEDEQFF. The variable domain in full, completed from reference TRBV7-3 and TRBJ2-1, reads GAGVSQTPSNKVTEKGKYVELRCDPISGHTALYWYRQSLGQGPEFLIYFQGTGAADDSGLPNDRFFAVRPEGSVSTLKIQRTERGDSAVYLCASSPLGGGLAGEDEQFFGPGTRLTVL.

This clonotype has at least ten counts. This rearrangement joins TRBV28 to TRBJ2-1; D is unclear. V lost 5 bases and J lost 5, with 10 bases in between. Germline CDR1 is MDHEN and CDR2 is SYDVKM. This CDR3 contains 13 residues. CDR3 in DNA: TGTGCCAGCAGTCTCTACCAAAACAATGAGCAGTTCTTC. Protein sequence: CASSLYQNNEQFF.

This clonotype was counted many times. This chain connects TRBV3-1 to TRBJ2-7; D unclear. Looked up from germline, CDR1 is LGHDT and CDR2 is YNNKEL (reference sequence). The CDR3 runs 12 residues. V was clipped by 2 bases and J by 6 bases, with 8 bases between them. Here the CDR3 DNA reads TGTGCCAGCAGCCAAATTCCAACCGAGCAGTACTTC. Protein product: CASSQIPTEQYF.

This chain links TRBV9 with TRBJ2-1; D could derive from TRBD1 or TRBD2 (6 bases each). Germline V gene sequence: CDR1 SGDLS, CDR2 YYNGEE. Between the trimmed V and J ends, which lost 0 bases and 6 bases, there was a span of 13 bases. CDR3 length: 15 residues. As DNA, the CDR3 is TGTGCCAGCAGCGTAGGCGTACAGGGAGGCAATGAGCAGTTCTTC. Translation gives CASSVGVQGGNEQFF.

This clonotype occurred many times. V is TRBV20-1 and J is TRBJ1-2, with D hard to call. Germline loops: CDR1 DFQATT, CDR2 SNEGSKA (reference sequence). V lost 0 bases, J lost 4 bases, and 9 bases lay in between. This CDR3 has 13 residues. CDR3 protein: CSARDDKIYGYTF. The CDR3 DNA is TGCAGTGCTAGAGATGACAAGATCTATGGCTACACCTTC.

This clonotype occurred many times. DNA of the CDR3: TGTGCCTGGAGTGTAAGGGGTTTGGACACTGAAGCTTTCTTT. Protein: CAWSVRGLDTEAFF. The chain combines TRBV30 with TRBJ1-1, with D possibly TRBD1 on 5 matching bases. The CDR3 contains 14 residues. V lost 0 bases to trimming and J lost 3 bases, with 11 bases between them. Germline loops: CDR1 GTSNPN, CDR2 SVGIG (reference sequence). The full variable domain, with the rest looked up from reference TRBV30 and TRBJ1-1, is SQTIHQWPATLVQPVGSPLSLECTVEGTSNPNLYWYRQAAGRGLQLLFYSVGIGQISSEVPQNLSASRPQDRQFILSSKKLLLSDSGFYLCAWSVRGLDTEAFFGQGTRLTVV.

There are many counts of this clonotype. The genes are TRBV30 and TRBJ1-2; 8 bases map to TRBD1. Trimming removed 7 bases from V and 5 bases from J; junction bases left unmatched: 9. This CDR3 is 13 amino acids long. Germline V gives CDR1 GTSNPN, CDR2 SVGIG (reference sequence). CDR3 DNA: TGTGCCTTACTACCGGACAGGGAGTATGGCTACACCTTC. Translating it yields CALLPDREYGYTF. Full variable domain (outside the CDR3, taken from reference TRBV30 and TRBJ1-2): SQTIHQWPATLVQPVGSPLSLECTVEGTSNPNLYWYRQAAGRGLQLLFYSVGIGQISSEVPQNLSASRPQDRQFILSSKKLLLSDSGFYLCALLPDREYGYTFGSGTRLTVV.

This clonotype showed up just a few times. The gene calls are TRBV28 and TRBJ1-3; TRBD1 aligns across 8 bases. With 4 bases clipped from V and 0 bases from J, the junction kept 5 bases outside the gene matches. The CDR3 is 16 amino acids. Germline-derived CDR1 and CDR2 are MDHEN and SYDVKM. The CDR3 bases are TGTGCCAGCAGTTCAGGACAGGGCGTCTCTGGAAACACCATATATTTT. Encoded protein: CASSSGQGVSGNTIYF. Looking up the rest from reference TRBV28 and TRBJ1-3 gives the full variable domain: DVKVTQSSRYLVKRTGEKVFLECVQDMDHENMFWYRQDPGLGLRLIYFSYDVKMKEKGDIPEGYSVSREKKERFSLILESASTNQTSMYLCASSSGQGVSGNTIYFGEGSWLTVV.

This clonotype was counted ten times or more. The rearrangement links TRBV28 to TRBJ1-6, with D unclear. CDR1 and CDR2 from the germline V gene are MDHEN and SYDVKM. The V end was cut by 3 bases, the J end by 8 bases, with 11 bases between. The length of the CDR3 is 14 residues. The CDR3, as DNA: TGTGCCAGCAGTTTCACACGGCGTCATTCACCCCTCCACTTT. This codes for CASSFTRRHSPLHF.

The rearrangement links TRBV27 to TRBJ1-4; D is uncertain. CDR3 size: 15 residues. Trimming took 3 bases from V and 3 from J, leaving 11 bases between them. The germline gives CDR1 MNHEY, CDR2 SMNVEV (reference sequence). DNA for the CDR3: TGTGCCAGCAGTTTGGGAAGAGCGGCTAATGAAAAACTGTTTTTT. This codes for CASSLGRAANEKLFF.

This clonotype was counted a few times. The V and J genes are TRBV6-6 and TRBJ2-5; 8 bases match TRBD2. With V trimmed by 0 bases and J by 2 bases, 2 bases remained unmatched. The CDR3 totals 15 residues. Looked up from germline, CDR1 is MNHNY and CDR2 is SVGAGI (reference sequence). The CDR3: CASSYSSGEQETQYF. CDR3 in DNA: TGTGCCAGCAGTTACTCTAGCGGGGAACAAGAGACCCAGTACTTC.

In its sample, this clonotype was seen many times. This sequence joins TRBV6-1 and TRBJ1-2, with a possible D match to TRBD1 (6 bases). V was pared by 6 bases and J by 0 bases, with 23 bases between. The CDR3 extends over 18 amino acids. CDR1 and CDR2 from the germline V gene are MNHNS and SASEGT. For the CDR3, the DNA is TGTGCCAGCAGCGCACTGACCGGGACAATGACATCTAACTATGGCTACACCTTC. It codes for CASSALTGTMTSNYGYTF.

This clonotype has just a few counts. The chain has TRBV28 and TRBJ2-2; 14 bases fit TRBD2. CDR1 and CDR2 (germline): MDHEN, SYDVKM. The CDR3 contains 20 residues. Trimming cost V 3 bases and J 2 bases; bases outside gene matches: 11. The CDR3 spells CASSFFLTGLAGDNTGELFF. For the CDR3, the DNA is TGTGCCAGCAGTTTCTTTCTTACGGGACTAGCGGGAGATAACACCGGGGAGCTGTTTTTT.

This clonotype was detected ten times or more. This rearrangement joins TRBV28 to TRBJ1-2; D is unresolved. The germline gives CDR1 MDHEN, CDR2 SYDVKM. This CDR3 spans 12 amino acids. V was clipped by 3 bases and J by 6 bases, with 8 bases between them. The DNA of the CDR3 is TGTGCCAGCAGTTTGGGGAGGAATGGCTACACCTTC. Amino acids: CASSLGRNGYTF.